One and the same sample provided the 8 T cell receptor beta chains below, sequenced in a study of cytomegalovirus exposure and HLA in healthy donors. It was with 60 Vbeta and 13 Jbeta primers that the PCR ran. Clones were sequenced by immunoSEQ multiplex PCR, and TCRdb holds only the in-frame ones, with some missing. This sample has about 96,000 clones; around 79% occur once, and the top ten carry around 3%. Source material: PBMCs. The receptors stem from a female donor in good health and CMV-seropositive.

V is TRBV5-4 and J is TRBJ1-5, with 9 bases identical to TRBD1. Germline-derived CDR1 and CDR2 are SGHNT and YYREEE (reference sequence). CDR3 length equals 15 residues. The V gene end was trimmed by 4 bases and the J gene end by 1 base; junction bases not matched to a gene: 3. In nucleotides, the CDR3 is TGTGCCAGCAGCGCCGGACAGGGGAGCAATCAGCCCCAGCATTTT. Encoded protein: CASSAGQGSNQPQHF.

This clone came up a few times. V is TRBV28 and J is TRBJ1-1; 10 nucleotides align to TRBD1. There are 14 residues in the CDR3. V shed 5 bases, J shed 4 bases, and the junction held 4 bases outside the gene matches. Germline V CDR1 and CDR2: MDHEN, SYDVKM. The CDR3 DNA reads as TGTGCCAGCAGTGAGACAGGGGGCATCACTGAAGCTTTCTTT. It translates to CASSETGGITEAFF.

This chain connects TRBV2 to TRBJ1-2; 10 bases match TRBD1. The CDR3 totals 17 residues. J gave up 3 bases and V 2 bases, and 9 bases lay outside the gene matches. Germline V gene sequence: CDR1 SNHLY, CDR2 FYNNEI. CDR3 loop: CASSERVYGTGDYGYTF. The DNA of the CDR3 is TGTGCCAGCAGTGAAAGGGTCTACGGGACAGGGGACTATGGCTACACCTTC. The variable domain in full, with the rest retrieved from reference TRBV2 and TRBJ1-2, is EPEVTQTPSHQVTQMGQEVILRCVPISNHLYFYWYRQILGQKVEFLVSFYNNEISEKSEIFDDQFSVERPDGSNFTLKIRSTKLEDSAMYFCASSERVYGTGDYGYTFGSGTRLTVV.

In its sample, this clone was seen a few times. The chain combines TRBV7-2 with TRBJ2-7, with 7 bases matching TRBD1. The junction had 6 bases not matched to a gene; V was cut back by 5 bases and J by 2 bases. The germline gives CDR1 SGHTA, CDR2 FQGNSA. This CDR3 is 14 amino acids long. The CDR3 DNA follows: TGTGCCAGCAGCCCAGGGGGACAGACCTACGAGCAGTACTTC. Encoded protein: CASSPGGQTYEQYF.

The genes are TRBV9 and TRBJ1-6; 7 positions agree with TRBD1. Germline CDR1 reads SGDLS; CDR2 reads YYNGEE. This CDR3 region has 15 residues. Germline trimming cut 4 bases from V and 6 bases from J; bases unmatched to any gene: 7. In DNA form, the CDR3 reads TGTGCCAGCAGCACGATGACAGGGATTAATTCACCCCTCCACTTT. Translating gives CASSTMTGINSPLHF.

J is TRBJ2-7 and V is TRBV2; 9 positions agree with TRBD1. Germline loops: CDR1 SNHLY, CDR2 FYNNEI. Trimming at V came to 0 bases and at J to 6 bases, leaving 9 bases not matched to a gene. There are 16 residues in the CDR3. CDR3 DNA: TGTGCCAGCAGTGAAGCACCAGGGACAGGGTTTGGCGAGCAGTACTTC. It encodes CASSEAPGTGFGEQYF.

This clone was detected a few times. The V and J genes are TRBV5-4 and TRBJ1-1; D not certain. Germline V gene sequence: CDR1 SGHNT, CDR2 YYREEE (reference sequence). The CDR3 is 14 amino acids. V was pared by 4 bases and J by 0 bases, with 10 bases between. The CDR3 DNA reads as TGTGCCAGCAGCAGCTCGGGTATGAACACTGAAGCTTTCTTT. It yields the protein CASSSSGMNTEAFF.

The chain is built from TRBV5-1 and TRBJ1-6; 7 bases agree with TRBD1. After removal of 4 bases from V and 3 bases from J, the junction contained 1 base not matched to a gene. Per the germline V gene, CDR1 is SGHRS and CDR2 is YFSETQ. This CDR3 has 14 residues. This chain's CDR3 is CASSRDSYNSPLHF. The CDR3 bases are TGCGCCAGCAGCCGGGACAGCTATAATTCACCCCTCCACTTT.